These T cell receptor beta chains were read from a single sample in a study of regulatory T cells in long-lasting Graves disease. Each CDR3 protein is one row after TCRdb ran MiXCR on the multiplex PCR reads. The sample records more than 300,000 distinct CDR3 sequences, more than 20% being singletons. This sample comprised peripheral blood mononuclear cells (PBMCs), obtained when the disease was refractory, from a patient treated with antithyroid drugs. These receptors were obtained from a woman aged 40-49 years with Graves disease. Each CDR3 is given with its conserved first and last residue. A D gene is named only where the DNA matches it firmly. Size is omitted from some rows. Given values are once, few, many or a class for expanded clones.

v_gene,d_gene,j_gene,len,abundance,CDR3nt,CDR3aa
TRBV27,TRBD2,TRBJ2-1,14,-,TGTGCCAGCAGACCTAGCGGGAATTACAATGAGCAGTTCTTC,CASRPSGNYNEQFF
TRBV27,TRBD1,TRBJ2-5,14,many,TGTGCCAGCAGTTTATGGGGACAGAGAGAGACCCAGTACTTC,CASSLWGQRETQYF
TRBV6-1,-,TRBJ2-5,13,many,TGTGCCAGCAGTGTGGCCTATCTCGAGACCCAGTACTTC,CASSVAYLETQYF
TRBV28,-,TRBJ2-2,12,many,TGTGCCAGCACCAGGGTAGCCGGGGAGCTGTTTTTT,CASTRVAGELFF
TRBV20-1,TRBD2,TRBJ2-7,13,-,TGCAGTGCTAAAAGCGGGAGAGACTACGAGCAGTACTTC,CSAKSGRDYEQYF
TRBV30,-,TRBJ2-3,13,-,TGTGCCTGGAGTGTCCGGGACACAGATACGCAGTATTTT,CAWSVRDTDTQYF
TRBV10-2,TRBD2,TRBJ2-7,16,-,TGCGCCAGCAGTGAGTCAGCGGGAGGGCCGGGAGACGAGCAGTACTTC,CASSESAGGPGDEQYF
TRBV29-1,TRBD1,TRBJ2-5,12,few,TGCAGCGTGCGGACAGGAAAAGAGACCCAGTACTTC,CSVRTGKETQYF
TRBV28,-,TRBJ2-5,15,many,TGTGCCAGCAGCCTACGGGACCGGTCCGTTGTGGCCCAGTACTTC,CASSLRDRSVVAQYF
TRBV7-9,-,TRBJ2-7,12,many,TGTGCCAGCAGCTTAGCTGGGGGTGAGCAGTACTTC,CASSLAGGEQYF
TRBV27,-,TRBJ1-5,14,few,TGTGCCAGCAGTCCGGGAAAGTTCGGCCAGCCCCAGCATTTT,CASSPGKFGQPQHF
TRBV20-1,-,TRBJ1-1,13,many,TGCAGTGCTTGGACAGACCCGAACACTGAAGCTTTCTTT,CSAWTDPNTEAFF
TRBV5-1,-,TRBJ2-4,13,few,TGCGCCAGCAGCTTGGCGGGCCAAAGCATTCAGTACTTC,CASSLAGQSIQYF
TRBV27,-,TRBJ2-3,13,-,TGTGCCAGCATGGCACAGTTCACAGATACGCAGTATTTT,CASMAQFTDTQYF
TRBV28,TRBD1,TRBJ2-7,15,few,TGTGCCAGCAGTTCGCGGACAGGGGTGGCCTACGAGCAGTACTTC,CASSSRTGVAYEQYF
TRBV28,-,TRBJ1-1,16,-,TGTGCCAGCCGCCCGTCTGGGAAGGGGGGGAGCTCTGAAGCTTTCTTT,CASRPSGKGGSSEAFF
TRBV27,-,TRBJ1-4,13,-,TGTGCCAGCGGGGCCCAATTCGGCGAAAAACTGTTTTTT,CASGAQFGEKLFF
TRBV10-3,-,TRBJ2-5,15,many,TGTGCCATCAGTGAGTCGGCAGGGGAACAAGAGACCCAGTACTTC,CAISESAGEQETQYF
TRBV12-3/TRBV12-4,TRBD2,TRBJ2-5,16,-,TGTGCCAGCAGTTTAGAGAGGGCTAGCGGGAAGGAGACCCAGTACTTC,CASSLERASGKETQYF
TRBV28,-,TRBJ2-5,14,few,TGTGCCAGCAGTCCAACAGGCGGCCCAGAGACCCAGTACTTC,CASSPTGGPETQYF
TRBV20-1,-,TRBJ2-5,13,many,TGCAGTGCTAGGTTGTTGAGGGTGGAGACCCAGTACTTC,CSARLLRVETQYF
TRBV30,-,TRBJ1-2,13,-,TGTGCCTGGAGTTGGGAGGTGCCCCTCCGTTACACCTTC,CAWSWEVPLRYTF
TRBV28,-,TRBJ2-7,12,many,TGTGCCAGCAGTACTTGGGGAGTAAAGCAGTACTTC,CASSTWGVKQYF
TRBV7-9,-,TRBJ1-6,15,-,TGTGCCAGCAGCTTAACAACAACAGGGCGATCACCCCTCCACTTT,CASSLTTTGRSPLHF
TRBV20-1,-,TRBJ1-1,12,once,TGCAGTGCTAGGGGGGGACCCCGTGGCACTTTCTTT,CSARGGPRGTFF
TRBV25-1,TRBD1,TRBJ2-1,17,once,TGTGCCAGCAGTCTCCGCCGGGACAGGGGCCCCTACAATGAGCAGTTCTTC,CASSLRRDRGPYNEQFF
TRBV20-1,TRBD2,TRBJ2-2,15,-,TGCAGTGCTTCGTCGACTAGCGGGAGCACCGGGGAGCTGTTTTTT,CSASSTSGSTGELFF
TRBV14,-,TRBJ2-2,15,few,TGTGCCAGCAGCAGAACCGCGGGGACCCCGGCTGGGCTGTTTTTT,CASSRTAGTPAGLFF
TRBV11-2,-,TRBJ1-1,14,many,TGTGCCAGCAGCTCGGGTTGGGGGAACACTGAAGCTTTCTTT,CASSSGWGNTEAFF
TRBV27,TRBD1,TRBJ1-1,15,few,TGTGCCAGCAGCGACAGGGGGCTTGGGAACACTGAAGCTTTCTTT,CASSDRGLGNTEAFF
TRBV6-1,-,TRBJ2-7,13,once,TGTGCCAGCACCGAAACAGGGCCGGTCGAGCAGTACTTC,CASTETGPVEQYF
TRBV12-3/TRBV12-4,TRBD2,TRBJ2-7,16,-,TGTGCCAGCAGTCCAGCCGGGACTAGTGGTTTCAACGAGCAGTACTTC,CASSPAGTSGFNEQYF
TRBV12-3/TRBV12-4,TRBD2,TRBJ2-2,15,many,TGTGCCAGCAGTCGGGGACTAGCGGGACCCGGGGAGCTGTTTTTT,CASSRGLAGPGELFF
TRBV19,TRBD1,TRBJ1-1,18,-,TGTGCCAGCAGAGCAGGGGGCTCTCACCGCGGTATGAACACTGAAGCTTTCTTT,CASRAGGSHRGMNTEAFF
TRBV28,-,TRBJ2-7,17,many,TGTGCCAGCTTCCCGAAACAAGGGGGGTTAAGCTCCTACGAGCAGTACTTC,CASFPKQGGLSSYEQYF
TRBV20-1,TRBD1,TRBJ1-1,13,-,TGCAGTGCTAGGAGGACAGGGAATGCTCGAGCTTTCTTT,CSARRTGNARAFF
TRBV11-2,TRBD2,TRBJ2-7,18,many,TGTGCCAGCAGCTTAGGAGCTACCCGAGCGGGAGAAGGGGTCGAGCAGTACTTC,CASSLGATRAGEGVEQYF
TRBV18,-,TRBJ2-7,13,-,TGTGCCAGCTCACCAGAGACGGGATCCGAGCAGTACTTC,CASSPETGSEQYF
TRBV7-2,-,TRBJ2-2,17,few,TGTGCCAGCAGCTTAGAAGGTTATGTCAGAAACACCGGGGAGCTGTTTTTT,CASSLEGYVRNTGELFF
TRBV24-1,-,TRBJ2-5,13,many,TGTGCCACCAGTGATTGGGAGTTGAGGACCCAGTACTTC,CATSDWELRTQYF
TRBV6-1,-,TRBJ1-1,13,many,TGTGCCAGCAGTCCCGAGGGTAACACTGAAGCTTTCTTT,CASSPEGNTEAFF
TRBV11-2,TRBD2,TRBJ2-7,14,many,TGTGCCAGCAGAGGACTAGCGGGCCCCTACGAGCAGTACTTC,CASRGLAGPYEQYF
TRBV9,TRBD2,TRBJ2-3,16,-,TGTGCCAGCAGCTTCACCCAGACTAGCAGCACAGATACGCAGTATTTT,CASSFTQTSSTDTQYF
TRBV20-1,TRBD1,TRBJ1-1,14,-,TGCAGTGCTAGACCTACTAGACAGGGGGCGAGGGCTTTCTTT,CSARPTRQGARAFF
TRBV10-2,-,TRBJ1-5,19,-,TGCGCCAGCAGTGATAACAGCGCAATTCCTTTTTGGGGCAATCAGCCCCAGCATTTT,CASSDNSAIPFWGNQPQHF
TRBV12-3/TRBV12-4,TRBD1,TRBJ2-1,13,-,TGTGCCAGCAAGCGACAGGGGGCCAATGAGCAGTTCTTC,CASKRQGANEQFF
TRBV28,-,TRBJ2-5,12,many,TGTGCCAGCAGTTTTCTTCAAGAGACCCAGTACTTC,CASSFLQETQYF
TRBV3-1,TRBD1,TRBJ1-2,14,few,TGTGCCAGCAGGATGGGTCAGGGGGCGCATGGCTACACCTTC,CASRMGQGAHGYTF
TRBV20-1,-,TRBJ1-5,15,many,TGCAGTGCTAGAGATTCTAGGAGGGCTTCTCAGCCCCAGCATTTT,CSARDSRRASQPQHF
TRBV28,-,TRBJ1-1,13,many,TGTGCCAGCAGCCGTTGGAGGGTAACTGAAGCTTTCTTT,CASSRWRVTEAFF
TRBV5-4,-,TRBJ1-1,16,many,TGTGCCAGCAGCTTCAAGTTCTGGAAGGCGAACACTGAAGCTTTCTTT,CASSFKFWKANTEAFF
TRBV20-1,TRBD1,TRBJ2-7,12,-,TGCAGTGCTAATGACAGGGGGCGCGAGCAGTACTTC,CSANDRGREQYF
TRBV28,TRBD1,TRBJ2-4,15,-,TGTGCCAGCAGCTGGACAGGGATTGCCAAAAACATTCAGTACTTC,CASSWTGIAKNIQYF
TRBV28,TRBD1,TRBJ1-2,15,many,TGTGCCAGCAGGTCCCGGGACAGGGGGAACTATGGCTACACCTTC,CASRSRDRGNYGYTF
TRBV6-1,TRBD1,TRBJ2-7,14,-,TGTGCCAGCAGCCCCGGGACAGCGATAAACGGGCAGTACTTC,CASSPGTAINGQYF
TRBV20-1,-,TRBJ1-5,13,many,TGCAGTGCTAGAAGGACAGTTAATCAGCCCCAGCATTTT,CSARRTVNQPQHF
TRBV20-1,-,TRBJ1-1,14,-,TGCAGTGCTCGACAGCATTCTTCGGAGGCTGAAGCTTTCTTT,CSARQHSSEAEAFF
TRBV4-1,-,TRBJ1-2,15,-,TGCGCCAGCAGCCAAGAGGGCCAGCCCACCTATGGCTACACCTTC,CASSQEGQPTYGYTF
TRBV20-1,TRBD2,TRBJ2-6,19,-,TGCAGTGCTAGAGGAGGAACTAGCGGGAGGTACTCTGGGGCCAACGTCCTGACTTTC,CSARGGTSGRYSGANVLTF